The present T cell receptor beta chain was sequenced within a study of beta chain features in type 1 diabetes. Germline-derived CDR1 and CDR2 are KGHSH and LQKENI. This CDR3 comprises 19 residues. The V gene end was trimmed by 5 bases and the J gene end by 9 bases; junction bases not matched to a gene: 24. cDNA synthesis used the whole RNA isolate, giving expressed TCRB sequences. This table comes from immunoSEQ multiplex PCR, and its TCRdb copy is limited to in-frame clones, with some not included. The table lists 600,000 to 650,000 clones, 15% to 17% of them singletons, with more than 0.08% in the top ten. This clone was seen more than once but under ten times.

The sequenced sample was naive CD4+ T cells from blood. The receptor's source is a man aged 18 to 29 in good health. This rearrangement joins TRBV18 to TRBJ2-1; TRBD1 matches 8 bases. CDR3 bases: TGTGCCAGCTCATCAATAAGATGGACAGGGAAGGGGCTTACGGGTGAGCAGTTCTTC. Its translation is CASSSIRWTGKGLTGEQFF.